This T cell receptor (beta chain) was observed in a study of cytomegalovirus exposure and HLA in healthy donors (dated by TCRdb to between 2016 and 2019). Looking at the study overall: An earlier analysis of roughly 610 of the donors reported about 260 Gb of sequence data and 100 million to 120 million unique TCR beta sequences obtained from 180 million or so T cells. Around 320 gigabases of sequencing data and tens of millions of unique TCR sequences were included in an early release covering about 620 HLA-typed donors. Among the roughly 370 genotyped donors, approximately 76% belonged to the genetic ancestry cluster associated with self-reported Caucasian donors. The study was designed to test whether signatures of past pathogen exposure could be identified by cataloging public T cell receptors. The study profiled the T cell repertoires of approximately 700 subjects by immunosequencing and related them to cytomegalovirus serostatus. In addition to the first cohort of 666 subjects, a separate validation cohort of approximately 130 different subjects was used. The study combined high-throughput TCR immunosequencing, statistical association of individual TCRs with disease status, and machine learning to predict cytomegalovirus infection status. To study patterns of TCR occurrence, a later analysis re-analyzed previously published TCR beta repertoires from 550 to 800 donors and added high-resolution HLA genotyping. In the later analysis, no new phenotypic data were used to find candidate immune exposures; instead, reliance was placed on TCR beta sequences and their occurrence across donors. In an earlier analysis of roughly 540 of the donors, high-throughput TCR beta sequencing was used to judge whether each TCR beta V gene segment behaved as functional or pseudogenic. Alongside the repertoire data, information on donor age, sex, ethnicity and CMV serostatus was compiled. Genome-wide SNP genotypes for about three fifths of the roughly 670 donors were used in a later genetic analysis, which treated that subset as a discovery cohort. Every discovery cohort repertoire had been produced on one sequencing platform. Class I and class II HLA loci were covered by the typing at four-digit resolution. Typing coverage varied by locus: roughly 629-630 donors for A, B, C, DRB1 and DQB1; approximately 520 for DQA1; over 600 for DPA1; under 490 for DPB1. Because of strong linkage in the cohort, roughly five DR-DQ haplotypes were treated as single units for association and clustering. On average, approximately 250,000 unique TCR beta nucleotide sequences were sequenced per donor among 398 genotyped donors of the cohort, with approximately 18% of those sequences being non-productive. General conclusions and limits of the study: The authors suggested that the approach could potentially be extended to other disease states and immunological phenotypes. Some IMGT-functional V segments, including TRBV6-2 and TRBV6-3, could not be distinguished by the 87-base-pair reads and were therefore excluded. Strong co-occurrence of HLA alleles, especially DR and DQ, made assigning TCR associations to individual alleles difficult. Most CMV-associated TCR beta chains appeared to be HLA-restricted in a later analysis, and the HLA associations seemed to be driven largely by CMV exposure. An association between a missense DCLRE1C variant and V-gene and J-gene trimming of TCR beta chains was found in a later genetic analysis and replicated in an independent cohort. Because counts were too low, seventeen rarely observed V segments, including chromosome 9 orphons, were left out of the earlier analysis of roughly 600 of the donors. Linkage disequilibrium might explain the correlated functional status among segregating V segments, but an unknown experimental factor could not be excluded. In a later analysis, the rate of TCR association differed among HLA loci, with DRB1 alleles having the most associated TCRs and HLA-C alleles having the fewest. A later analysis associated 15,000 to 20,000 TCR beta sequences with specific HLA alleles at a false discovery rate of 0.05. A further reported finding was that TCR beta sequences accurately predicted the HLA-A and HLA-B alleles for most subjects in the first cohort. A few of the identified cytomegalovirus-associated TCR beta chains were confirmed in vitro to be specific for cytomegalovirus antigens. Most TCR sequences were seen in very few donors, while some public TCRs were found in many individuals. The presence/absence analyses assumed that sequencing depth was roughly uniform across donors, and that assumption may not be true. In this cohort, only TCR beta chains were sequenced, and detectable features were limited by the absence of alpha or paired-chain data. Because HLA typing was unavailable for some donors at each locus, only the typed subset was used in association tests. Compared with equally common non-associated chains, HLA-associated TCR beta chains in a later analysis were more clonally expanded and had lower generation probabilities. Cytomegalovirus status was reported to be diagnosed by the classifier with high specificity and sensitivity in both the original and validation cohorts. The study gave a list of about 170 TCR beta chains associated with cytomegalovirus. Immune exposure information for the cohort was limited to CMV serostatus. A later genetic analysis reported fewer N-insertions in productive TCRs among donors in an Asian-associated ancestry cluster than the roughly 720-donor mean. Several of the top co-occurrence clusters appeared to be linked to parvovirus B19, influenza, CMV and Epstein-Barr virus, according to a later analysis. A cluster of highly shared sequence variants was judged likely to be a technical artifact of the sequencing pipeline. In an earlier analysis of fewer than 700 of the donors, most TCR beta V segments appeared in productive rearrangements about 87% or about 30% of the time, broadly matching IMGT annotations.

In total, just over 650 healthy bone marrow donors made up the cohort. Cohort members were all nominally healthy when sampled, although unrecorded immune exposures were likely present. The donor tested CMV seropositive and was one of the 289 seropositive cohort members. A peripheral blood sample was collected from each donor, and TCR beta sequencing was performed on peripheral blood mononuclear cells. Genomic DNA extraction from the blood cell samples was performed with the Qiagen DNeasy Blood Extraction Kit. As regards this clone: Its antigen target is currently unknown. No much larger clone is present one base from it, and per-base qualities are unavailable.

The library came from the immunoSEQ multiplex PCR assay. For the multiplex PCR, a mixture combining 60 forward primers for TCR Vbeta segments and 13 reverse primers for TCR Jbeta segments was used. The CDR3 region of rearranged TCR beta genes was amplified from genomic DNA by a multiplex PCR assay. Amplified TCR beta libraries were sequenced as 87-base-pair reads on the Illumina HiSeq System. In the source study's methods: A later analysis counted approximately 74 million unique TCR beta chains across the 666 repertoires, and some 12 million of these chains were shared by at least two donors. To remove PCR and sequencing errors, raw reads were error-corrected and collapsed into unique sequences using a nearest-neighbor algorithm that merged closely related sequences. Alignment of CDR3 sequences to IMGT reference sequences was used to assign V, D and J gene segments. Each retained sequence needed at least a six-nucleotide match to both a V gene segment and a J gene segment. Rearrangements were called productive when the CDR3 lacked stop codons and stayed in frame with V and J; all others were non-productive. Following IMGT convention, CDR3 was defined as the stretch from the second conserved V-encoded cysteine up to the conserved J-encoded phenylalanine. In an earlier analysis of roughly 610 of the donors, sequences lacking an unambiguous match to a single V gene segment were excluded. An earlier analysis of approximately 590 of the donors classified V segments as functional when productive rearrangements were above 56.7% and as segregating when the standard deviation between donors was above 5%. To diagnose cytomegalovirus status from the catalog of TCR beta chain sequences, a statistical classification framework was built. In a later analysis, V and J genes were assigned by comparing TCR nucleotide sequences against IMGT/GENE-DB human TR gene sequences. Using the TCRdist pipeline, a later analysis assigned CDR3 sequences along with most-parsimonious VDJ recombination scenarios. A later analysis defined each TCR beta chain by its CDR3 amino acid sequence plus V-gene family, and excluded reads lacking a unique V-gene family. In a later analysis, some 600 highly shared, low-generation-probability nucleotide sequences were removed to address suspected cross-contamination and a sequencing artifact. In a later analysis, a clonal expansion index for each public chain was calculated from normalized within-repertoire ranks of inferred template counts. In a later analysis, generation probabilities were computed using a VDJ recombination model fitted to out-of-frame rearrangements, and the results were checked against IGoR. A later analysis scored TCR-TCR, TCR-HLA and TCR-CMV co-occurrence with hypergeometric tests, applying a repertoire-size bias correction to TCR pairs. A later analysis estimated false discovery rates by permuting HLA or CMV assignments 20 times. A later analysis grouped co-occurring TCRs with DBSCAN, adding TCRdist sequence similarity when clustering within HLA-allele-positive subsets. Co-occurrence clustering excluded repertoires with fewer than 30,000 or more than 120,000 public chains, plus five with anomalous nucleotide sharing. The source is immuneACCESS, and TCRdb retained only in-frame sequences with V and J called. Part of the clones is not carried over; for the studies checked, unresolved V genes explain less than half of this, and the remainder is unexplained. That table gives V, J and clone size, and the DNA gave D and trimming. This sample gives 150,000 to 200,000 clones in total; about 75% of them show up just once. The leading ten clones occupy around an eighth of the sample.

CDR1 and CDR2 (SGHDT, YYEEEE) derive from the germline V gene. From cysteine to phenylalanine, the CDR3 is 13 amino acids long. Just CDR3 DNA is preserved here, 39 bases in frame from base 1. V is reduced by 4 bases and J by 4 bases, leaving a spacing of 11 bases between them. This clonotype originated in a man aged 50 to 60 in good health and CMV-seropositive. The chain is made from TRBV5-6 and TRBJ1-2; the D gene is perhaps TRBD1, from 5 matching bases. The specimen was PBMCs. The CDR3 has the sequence CASSPDRAYGYTF. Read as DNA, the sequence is TGTGCCAGCAGCCCCGACAGAGCCTATGGCTACACCTTC.